These 23 T cell receptor beta chains originate from one sample sequenced in a study of beta chain features in type 1 diabetes. Study observations and caveats: Moderate yet significant TCRB CDR3 shortening was seen in Type 1 diabetes patients in all four CD4+ subsets.

Expressed TCRB transcripts were sequenced after all isolated RNA was converted to cDNA. Assay: immunoSEQ multiplex PCR; the TCRdb copy retains only in-frame clones and omits some. Here the sample spans about 640,000 clones, around 12% being singletons. These receptors' targets are unknown. The specimen sequenced was naive CD4+ T cells from blood. The receptors were gathered from a man between 25 and 39 years old with type 1 diabetes.

The gene calls are TRBV19 and TRBJ1-2; 9 nucleotides agree with TRBD1. The germline gives CDR1 LNHDA, CDR2 SQIVND (reference sequence). The J segment lost 7 bases and the V segment lost 4 bases, leaving 10 bases of the junction unmatched. The CDR3 totals 15 residues. CDR3 bases: TGTGCCAGTAGTAAACCGGGACAGGGAGAGGGTGGCTACACCTTC. It encodes CASSKPGQGEGGYTF.

This rearrangement joins TRBV2 to TRBJ2-2; possible D gene TRBD1, 5 bases. Trimming cost V 6 bases and J 3 bases, with 5 bases left between them. This CDR3 is built from 12 residues. The germline V gene has CDR1 SNHLY and CDR2 FYNNEI. In DNA, the CDR3 is TGTGCCAGCAGAGGGGACACCGGGGAGCTGTTTTTT. It specifies CASRGDTGELFF.

The genes are TRBV6-6 and TRBJ2-3; 14 bases fit TRBD2. The J segment lost 9 bases and the V segment lost 6 bases, leaving 8 bases of the junction unmatched. Germline V CDR1 and CDR2: MNHNY, SVGAGI (reference sequence). The CDR3 is 15 amino acids. CDR3 nucleotide sequence: TGTGCCAGCAGACCGAGACTAGCGGGGGGGCACACGCAGTATTTT. As protein: CASRPRLAGGHTQYF.

This clone came up a few times. The chain carries TRBV9 and TRBJ2-2, with D uncertain. The length of the CDR3 is 16 residues. Germline CDR1 reads SGDLS; CDR2 reads YYNGEE. The ends were cut back, 2 bases at V and 6 bases at J, with 17 bases in the middle. The CDR3 protein is CASSVTPLGLAGELFF. CDR3 sequence (DNA): TGTGCCAGCAGCGTTACCCCGCTGGGTCTCGCCGGGGAGCTGTTTTTT.

This clone was seen only a few times. The CDR3 region has the DNA TGTGCCAGTAGGCAAACGGCTTACAATGAGCAGTTCTTC. This gives the protein CASRQTAYNEQFF. The rearrangement uses TRBV19 and TRBJ2-1; no firm D call. In germline, CDR1 is LNHDA, CDR2 SQIVND (reference sequence). V was cut by 6 bases and J by 4 bases, with 10 bases left in between. The CDR3 is 13 amino acids.

This chain joins TRBV5-1 and TRBJ2-3, with D unclear. The germline V gene has CDR1 SGHRS and CDR2 YFSETQ. V was shortened by 0 bases and J by 0 bases, with 11 bases between the two germline ends. This CDR3 spans 16 amino acids. In DNA, the CDR3 is TGCGCCAGCAGCTTGGGTGCGGTTACCAGCACAGATACGCAGTATTTT. Encoded protein: CASSLGAVTSTDTQYF.

The chain combines TRBV10-2 with TRBJ2-2; weak D call: TRBD1 (6 bases). Trimming stripped 4 bases from V and 4 bases from J, with 10 bases between. The CDR3 spans 14 residues. Per germline, CDR1 WSHSY and CDR2 SAAADI. CDR3 region: CASSAQTGTGELFF. CDR3 coding DNA: TGCGCCAGCAGTGCCCAGACAGGCACCGGGGAGCTGTTTTTT.

V and J are TRBV30 and TRBJ1-6; perhaps TRBD1 as D (6 bases). The germline V gene encodes CDR1 GTSNPN and CDR2 SVGIG (reference sequence). V was trimmed by 0 bases and J by 7 bases, leaving 16 bases between them. The CDR3 has 16 residues. CDR3 sequence: CAWSVLSGAKNSPLHF. As DNA, the CDR3 is TGTGCCTGGAGTGTACTGTCGGGGGCGAAGAATTCACCCCTCCACTTT.

This chain uses TRBV7-2 with TRBJ1-5, with TRBD1 matching 8 bases. Germline V lookup: CDR1 SGHTA, CDR2 FQGNSA. V dropped 6 bases and J dropped 4; count of bases not matched to a gene: 8. The CDR3 sequence is 15 residues long. The DNA of the CDR3 is TGTGCCAGCAGGTTGACAGGGGTTGGAAATCAGCCCCAGCATTTT. It is translated as CASRLTGVGNQPQHF.

This clone was counted a few times. The V and J genes are TRBV11-3 and TRBJ1-1; D may be TRBD1 (6 bases). From germline, CDR1 is SGHNT and CDR2 YENEEA. Trimming stripped 0 bases from V and 1 base from J, with 18 bases between. The CDR3 loop spans 18 amino acids. In nucleotides, the CDR3 is TGTGCCAGCAGCTTAGATCCGATGTCGGACAGTAGGAACACTGAAGCTTTCTTT. Translation: CASSLDPMSDSRNTEAFF.

This clone has more than one count but fewer than ten. The rearrangement links TRBV25-1 to TRBJ1-2; unclear D gene. The CDR3 runs to 14 residues. V lost 5 bases, J lost 4 bases, and 14 bases lay in between. Germline V gene lookup returns CDR1 MGHDK and CDR2 SYGVNS. This CDR3 is CASSPGLASYGYTF. As DNA, the CDR3 is TGTGCCAGCAGTCCCGGGTTGGCTAGCTATGGCTACACCTTC.

This clone has a handful of counts. The rearrangement links TRBV5-1 to TRBJ1-1; the match to TRBD1 covers 9 bases. This CDR3 spans 17 amino acids. The trim removed 4 bases at V and 0 bases at J, leaving 10 bases unmatched. Germline CDR1 and CDR2: SGHRS and YFSETQ. The CDR3: CASSLGTGFTMNTEAFF. The CDR3 DNA sequence: TGCGCCAGCAGCCTGGGGACAGGGTTTACCATGAACACTGAAGCTTTCTTT.

The chain is built from TRBV7-9 and TRBJ1-1; no definite D call. Germline CDR1 reads SEHNR; CDR2 reads FQNEAQ (reference sequence). The CDR3 is made up of 14 amino acids. V dropped 1 base and J dropped 2 bases, with 8 bases sitting between them. The CDR3 reads CASSLGAANTEAFF. The CDR3 nucleotides read TGTGCCAGCAGCTTAGGGGCAGCTAACACTGAAGCTTTCTTT.

This clone was counted only a few times. The chain employs TRBV28 and TRBJ2-6; 8 bases line up with TRBD1. V trimming: 8 bases; J trimming: 3 bases; junction bases outside the gene matches: 6. This CDR3 is 15 amino acids long. Germline lookup yields CDR1 MDHEN and CDR2 SYDVKM. This CDR3 reads CASGSGGFGANVLTF. CDR3 bases: TGTGCCAGCGGATCAGGGGGCTTTGGGGCCAACGTCCTGACTTTC. Variable domain in full (rest from reference TRBV28 and TRBJ2-6): DVKVTQSSRYLVKRTGEKVFLECVQDMDHENMFWYRQDPGLGLRLIYFSYDVKMKEKGDIPEGYSVSREKKERFSLILESASTNQTSMYLCASGSGGFGANVLTFGAGSRLTVL.

The table lists this clone with a count of one. This chain connects TRBV6-6 to TRBJ2-3; D unclear. This CDR3 comprises 13 residues. CDR1 is MNHNY, CDR2 SVGAGI, per germline (reference sequence). The V gene lost 6 bases and the J gene lost 1 base, with 8 bases spanning the gap. CDR3 in DNA: TGTGCCAGCAGACCGGACGGCACAGATACGCAGTATTTT. Its protein is CASRPDGTDTQYF.

In its sample, this clone was seen a few times. V gene TRBV10-3 combines with J gene TRBJ2-7; 9 bases match TRBD1. Germline loops: CDR1 ENHRY, CDR2 SYGVKD. Trimming removed 8 bases from V and 0 bases from J; junction bases left unmatched: 17. The CDR3 sequence is 18 residues long. The CDR3 DNA reads as TGTGCCATCCTCCCTGGGGGACAGGGTACTAGGAGCTCCTACGAGCAGTACTTC. Translating gives CAILPGGQGTRSSYEQYF.

The rearrangement uses TRBV5-1 and TRBJ2-5; 8 bases line up with TRBD2. J lost 6 bases, V lost 4 bases, and 5 bases had no gene match. The CDR3 totals 13 residues. Looked up from germline, CDR1 is SGHRS and CDR2 is YFSETQ. The CDR3 protein is CASSTGLAKTQYF. The CDR3 bases are TGCGCCAGCAGCACTGGACTAGCAAAGACCCAGTACTTC. Full variable domain (missing parts from reference TRBV5-1 and TRBJ2-5): KAGVTQTPRYLIKTRGQQVTLSCSPISGHRSVSWYQQTPGQGLQFLFEYFSETQRNKGNFPGRFSGRQFSNSRSEMNVSTLELGDSALYLCASSTGLAKTQYFGPGTRLLVL.

This clone appeared a few times. This chain joins TRBV30 and TRBJ1-5; 10 nucleotides match TRBD1. With 0 bases clipped from V and 9 bases from J, the junction kept 8 bases outside the gene matches. This CDR3 is built from 15 residues. Germline CDR1 GTSNPN, CDR2 SVGIG (reference sequence). CDR3 region: CAWSVHGTGVRPQHF. Here the CDR3 DNA reads TGTGCCTGGAGTGTACACGGGACAGGGGTGAGGCCCCAGCATTTT.

The chain has TRBV21-1 and TRBJ1-5. TRBV21-1 has pseudogene status. CDR3 length: 14 residues. CDR3 in DNA: TGTGCCAGCAGCAAAGATCGGGTAGGTCAGCCCCAGCATTTT. Translating gives CASSKDRVGQPQHF.

This clone turned up a few times. The chain couples TRBV7-3 to TRBJ2-7; either TRBD1 or TRBD2 may supply D (5 bases each). V gave up 1 base and J gave up 0 bases, with 10 bases separating them. The length of the CDR3 is 15 residues. CDR1 is SGHTA and CDR2 is FQGTGA in the germline V gene. As DNA, the CDR3 is TGTGCCAGCAGCTTAATGGGACCGGGCTCCTACGAGCAGTACTTC. This translates into CASSLMGPGSYEQYF.

This clone came up a few times. The CDR3 region has the DNA TGTGCCATCAGTGACCACGGGGTAGTTAGGACCTACGAGCAGTACTTC. It is translated as CAISDHGVVRTYEQYF. The chain couples TRBV10-3 to TRBJ2-7; possibly TRBD2 for D (5 bases). This CDR3 has 16 residues. Trimming cost V 3 bases and J 2 bases, with 17 bases left between them. Germline assignment: CDR1 ENHRY and CDR2 SYGVKD.

The J gene is TRBJ2-1, the V gene TRBV7-2, with 12 bases lining up with TRBD1. The length of the CDR3 is 17 residues. After removal of 2 bases from V and 8 bases from J, the junction contained 10 bases not matched to a gene. Germline V gene data show CDR1 as SGHTA and CDR2 as FQGNSA. CDR3 region: CASSLYRDRGLYDEQFF. CDR3 in DNA: TGTGCCAGCAGCTTATACCGGGACAGGGGGCTGTACGATGAGCAGTTCTTC.

The chain combines TRBV5-4 with TRBJ1-5; TRBD1 might be the D (5 bases). This CDR3 is 14 amino acids long. V lost 0 bases to trimming and J lost 6 bases, with 10 bases between them. The germline V gene encodes CDR1 SGHNT and CDR2 YYREEE (reference sequence). CDR3 DNA: TGTGCCAGCAGCTTGGGGCAGGGTGGTCAGCCCCAGCATTTT. It specifies CASSLGQGGQPQHF.